This TCR beta chain was sequenced for a study of blood T cell repertoires in COVID-19. Original methodology: Estimation of nucleated cell counts relied on the amplification of reference gene primers. This table comes from immunoSEQ multiplex PCR, and its TCRdb copy is limited to in-frame clones, with some not included. Clone size and V and J calls were adopted from that table, with D and trimming inferred from the DNA. The sample holds a few hundred thousand clones, around 87% seen once. Seattle-derived patients entered the study during active infection and were followed longitudinally. Germline trimming cut 10 bases from V and 0 bases from J; bases unmatched to any gene: 7. The CDR3 has 15 residues. CDR1 SEHNR and CDR2 FQNEAQ come from the germline V gene (reference sequence).

Sequenced sample: peripheral blood. The clonotype originates from a woman aged 60 to 75 with COVID-19, enrolled during active disease. The genes are TRBV7-9 and TRBJ2-2, with 8 bases lining up with TRBD2. CDR3 sequence reads: CAIQAGASNTGELFF. CDR3 coding DNA: TGTGCCATCCAAGCGGGGGCCTCGAACACCGGGGAGCTGTTTTTT.